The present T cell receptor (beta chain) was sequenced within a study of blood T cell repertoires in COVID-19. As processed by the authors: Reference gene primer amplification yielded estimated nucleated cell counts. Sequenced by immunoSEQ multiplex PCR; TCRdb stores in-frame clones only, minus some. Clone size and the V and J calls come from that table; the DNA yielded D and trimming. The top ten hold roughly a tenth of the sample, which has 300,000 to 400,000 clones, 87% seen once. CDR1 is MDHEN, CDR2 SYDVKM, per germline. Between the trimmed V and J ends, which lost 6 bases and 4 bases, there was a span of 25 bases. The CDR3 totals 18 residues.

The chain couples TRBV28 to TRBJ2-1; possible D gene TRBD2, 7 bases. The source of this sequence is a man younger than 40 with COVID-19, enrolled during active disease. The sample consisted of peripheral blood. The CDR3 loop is CASSPSRGAEARYNEQFF. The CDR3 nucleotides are TGTGCCAGCAGCCCGAGTCGGGGGGCCGAAGCCAGATACAATGAGCAGTTCTTC.